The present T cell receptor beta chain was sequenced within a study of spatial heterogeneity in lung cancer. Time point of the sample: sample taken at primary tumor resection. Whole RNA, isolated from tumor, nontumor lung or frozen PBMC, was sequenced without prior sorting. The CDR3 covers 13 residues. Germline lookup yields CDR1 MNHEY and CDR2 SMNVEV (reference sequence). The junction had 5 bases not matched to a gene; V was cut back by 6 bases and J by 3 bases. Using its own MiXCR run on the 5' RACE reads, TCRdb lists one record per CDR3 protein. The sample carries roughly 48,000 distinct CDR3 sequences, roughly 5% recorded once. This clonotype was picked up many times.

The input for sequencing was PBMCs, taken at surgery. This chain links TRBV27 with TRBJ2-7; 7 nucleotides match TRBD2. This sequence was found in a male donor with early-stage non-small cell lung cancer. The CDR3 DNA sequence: TGTGCCAGCAGCTCGACTAGCTACTACGAGCAGTACTTC. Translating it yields CASSSTSYYEQYF.